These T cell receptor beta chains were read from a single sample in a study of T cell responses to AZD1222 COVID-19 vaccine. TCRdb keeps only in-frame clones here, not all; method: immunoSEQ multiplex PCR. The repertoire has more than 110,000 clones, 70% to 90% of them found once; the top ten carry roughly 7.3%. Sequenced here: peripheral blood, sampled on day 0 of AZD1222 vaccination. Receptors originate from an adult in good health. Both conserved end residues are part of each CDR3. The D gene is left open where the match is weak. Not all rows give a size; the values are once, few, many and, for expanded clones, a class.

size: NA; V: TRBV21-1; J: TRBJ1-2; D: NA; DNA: TGTGCCAGCATCCCCGGGGGCAGGGGAAACTATGGCTACACCTTC; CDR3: CASIPGGRGNYGYTF
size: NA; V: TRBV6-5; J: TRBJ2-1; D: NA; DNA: TGTGCCAGCAGAACTATTAAGAGTGAGCAGTTCTTC; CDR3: CASRTIKSEQFF
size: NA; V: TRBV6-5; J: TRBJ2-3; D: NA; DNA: TGTGCCAGCAGTCCACCCGGTTTGGATACGCAGTATTTT; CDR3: CASSPPGLDTQYF
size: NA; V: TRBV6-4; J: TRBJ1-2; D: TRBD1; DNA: TGTGCCAGCCATACCACGGACAGGATAGGTGGTGCCTACACCTTC; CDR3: CASHTTDRIGGAYTF
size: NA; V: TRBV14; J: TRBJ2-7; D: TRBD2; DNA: TGTGCCAGCAGCCAAGAAGATGGGACTACGCCCCACTACGAGCAGTACTTC; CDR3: CASSQEDGTTPHYEQYF
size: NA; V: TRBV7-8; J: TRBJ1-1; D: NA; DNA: TGTGCCAGCAGCTTATCCTCGGCAGACACTGAAGCTTTCTTT; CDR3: CASSLSSADTEAFF
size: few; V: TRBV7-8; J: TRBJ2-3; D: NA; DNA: TGTGCCAGCAGCTTAGTGGGGATGGGGCAGTATTTT; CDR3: CASSLVGMGQYF
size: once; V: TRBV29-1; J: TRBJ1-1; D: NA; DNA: TGCAGCGTTTACAGGGAGTGGGGCACTGAAGCTTTCTTT; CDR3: CSVYREWGTEAFF
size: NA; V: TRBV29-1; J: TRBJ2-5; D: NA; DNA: TGCAGCGGGGGACATCCGGGAGAGACCCAGTACTTC; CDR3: CSGGHPGETQYF
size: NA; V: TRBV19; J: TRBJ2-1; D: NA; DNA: TGTGCCAGTAGTATCTCCCCGGGAAACAATGAGCAGTTCTTC; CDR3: CASSISPGNNEQFF
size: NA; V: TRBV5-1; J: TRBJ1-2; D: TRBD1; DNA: TGCGCCAGCAGCTCGACAGGGAAGGATTATGGCTACACCTTC; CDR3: CASSSTGKDYGYTF
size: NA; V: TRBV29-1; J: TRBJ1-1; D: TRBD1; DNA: TGCAGCGTCCTACAGGGGAACGCTGAAGCTTTCTTT; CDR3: CSVLQGNAEAFF
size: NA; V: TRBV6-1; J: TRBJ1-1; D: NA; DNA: TGTGCCAGCAGTGACGGCAATGGGCGAGACGCTTTCTTT; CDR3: CASSDGNGRDAFF
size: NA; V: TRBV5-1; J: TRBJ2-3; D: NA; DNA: TGCGCCAGCAGCTCCCGGACGCCTTCAGATACGCAGTATTTT; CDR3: CASSSRTPSDTQYF
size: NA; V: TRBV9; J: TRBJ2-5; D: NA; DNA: TGTGCCAGCAGCGTAGCGGGGGCAGGGGAGACCCAGTACTTC; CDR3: CASSVAGAGETQYF
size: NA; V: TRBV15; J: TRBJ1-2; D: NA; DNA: TGTGCCACCAGCAGAGCTCCCGGCGGTGGCTACACCTTC; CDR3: CATSRAPGGGYTF
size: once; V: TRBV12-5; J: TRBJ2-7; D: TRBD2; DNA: TGTGCTAGTGGTCCCCGCGGGCTAGCGGGAGGGAGGAGCGTCTACGAGCAGTACTTC; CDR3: CASGPRGLAGGRSVYEQYF
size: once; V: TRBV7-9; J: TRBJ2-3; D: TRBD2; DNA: TGTGCCAGCAGCTTAGTGCTGCTAGCGGGGGGAACGCAGTATTTT; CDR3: CASSLVLLAGGTQYF
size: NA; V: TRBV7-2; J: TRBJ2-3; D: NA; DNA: TGTGCCAGCAGCTTAGCGATTGGAACAGATACGCAGTATTTT; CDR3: CASSLAIGTDTQYF
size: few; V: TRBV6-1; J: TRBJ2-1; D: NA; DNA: TGTGCCAGCAGTGAATCAAGCGGCCCCCCTCGGAGTGAGCAGTTCTTC; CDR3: CASSESSGPPRSEQFF
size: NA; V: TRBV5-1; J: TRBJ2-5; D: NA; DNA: TGCGCCAGCAGCTTGGTTTTCGGGGAAGAGACCCAGTACTTC; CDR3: CASSLVFGEETQYF
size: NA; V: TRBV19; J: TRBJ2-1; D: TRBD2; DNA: TGTGCCAGCAGCCTGGGGGGAGCGGGAGCCTACAATGAGCAGTTCTTC; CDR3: CASSLGGAGAYNEQFF
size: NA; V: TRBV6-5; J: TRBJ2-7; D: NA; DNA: TGTGCCAGCCGGAGAGGGGACTACGAGCAGTACTTC; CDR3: CASRRGDYEQYF
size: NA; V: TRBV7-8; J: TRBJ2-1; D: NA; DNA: TGTGCCAGCAGCTTAAAGGATGAGCAGTTCTTC; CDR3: CASSLKDEQFF
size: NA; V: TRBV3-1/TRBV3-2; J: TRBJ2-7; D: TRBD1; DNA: TGTGCCAGCAGCCAGGGCCCGACAGGGGTCGGGTACGAGCAGTACTTC; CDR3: CASSQGPTGVGYEQYF
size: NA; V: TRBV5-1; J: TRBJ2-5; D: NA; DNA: TGCGCCAGCAGCTTGAGGCAGGACCAAGAGACCCAGTACTTC; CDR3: CASSLRQDQETQYF
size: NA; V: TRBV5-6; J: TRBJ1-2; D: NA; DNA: TGTGCCAGCAGCTGGTCGGGTGGCTATGGCTACACCTTC; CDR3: CASSWSGGYGYTF
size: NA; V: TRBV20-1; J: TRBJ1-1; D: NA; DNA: TGCAGTGCCCAAAAGGGGGAAAGGGCTTTCTTT; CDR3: CSAQKGERAFF
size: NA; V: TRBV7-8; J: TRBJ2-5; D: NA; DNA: TGTGCCAGCAGCACCCTGATGGAGACCCAGTACTTC; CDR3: CASSTLMETQYF
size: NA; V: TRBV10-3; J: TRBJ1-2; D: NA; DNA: TGTGCCATCAGTGAGTCCGGACAGTGGGACTATGGCTACACCTTC; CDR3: CAISESGQWDYGYTF
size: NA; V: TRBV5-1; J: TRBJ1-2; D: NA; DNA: TGCGCCAGCAGCTTGGAATCTAGCTATGGCTACACCTTC; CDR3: CASSLESSYGYTF
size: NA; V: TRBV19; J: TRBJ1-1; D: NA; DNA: TGTGCCAGTAGCCAACCCGCTGAAGCTTTCTTT; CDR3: CASSQPAEAFF
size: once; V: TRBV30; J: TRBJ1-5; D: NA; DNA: TGTGCCTGGAGTGTGCCTAACAATCAGCCCCAGCATTTT; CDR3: CAWSVPNNQPQHF
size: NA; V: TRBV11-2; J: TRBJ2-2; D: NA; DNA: TGTGCCAGCAGCCCCTTCGGGAACACCGGGGAGCTGTTTTTT; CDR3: CASSPFGNTGELFF
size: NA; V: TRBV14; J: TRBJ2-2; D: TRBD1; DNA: TGTGCCAGCAGCCAAGATCGGACAGGGAACACCGGGGAGCTGTTTTTT; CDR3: CASSQDRTGNTGELFF
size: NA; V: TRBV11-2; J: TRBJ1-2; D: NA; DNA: TGTGCCAGCAGCTTAGTGGGTACAGCCTCCTATGGCTACACCTTC; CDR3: CASSLVGTASYGYTF
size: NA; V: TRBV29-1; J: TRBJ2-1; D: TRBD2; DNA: TGCAGCGTTGAAGAAACCGGGACTAGCAATGAGCAGTTCTTC; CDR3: CSVEETGTSNEQFF
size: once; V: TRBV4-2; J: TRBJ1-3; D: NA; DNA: TGTGCCAGCAGTCCAGGGGAAAGTGGAAACACCATATATTTT; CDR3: CASSPGESGNTIYF
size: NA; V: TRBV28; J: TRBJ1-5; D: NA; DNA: TGTGCCAGCACCCGAAGAGAGAGACAGCCCCAGCATTTT; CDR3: CASTRRERQPQHF
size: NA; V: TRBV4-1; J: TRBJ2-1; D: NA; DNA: TGCGCCAGCAGCCAAGAAGGGCGCAACTCCTACAATGAGCAGTTCTTC; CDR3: CASSQEGRNSYNEQFF
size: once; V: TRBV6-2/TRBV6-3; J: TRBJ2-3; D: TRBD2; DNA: TGTGCCAGCAGTCTCGGACTAGCGGGGGGAGATACGCAGTATTTT; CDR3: CASSLGLAGGDTQYF
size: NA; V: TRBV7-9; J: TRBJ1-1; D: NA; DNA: TGTGCCAGCAGCCCACAGGGTGACACTGAAGCTTTCTTT; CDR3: CASSPQGDTEAFF
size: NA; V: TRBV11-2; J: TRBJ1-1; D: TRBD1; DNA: TGTGCCAGCAGCTTGACGATACAGGGGGAAGACACTGAAGCTTTCTTT; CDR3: CASSLTIQGEDTEAFF
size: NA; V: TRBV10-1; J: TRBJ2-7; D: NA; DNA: TGCGCCAGCAGTGACGGGACTCCGTACGAGCAGTACTTC; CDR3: CASSDGTPYEQYF
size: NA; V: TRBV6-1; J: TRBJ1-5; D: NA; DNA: TGTGCCAGCAGTGAATATGAAACATCAGGTCAGCCCCAGCATTTT; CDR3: CASSEYETSGQPQHF
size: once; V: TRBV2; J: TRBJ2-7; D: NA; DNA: TGTGCCAGCAGTGAAATCAGGGGCAGATCCTACGAGCAGTACTTC; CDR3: CASSEIRGRSYEQYF
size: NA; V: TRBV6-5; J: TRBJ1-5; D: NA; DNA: TGTGCCAGCCGGACAGAGGTGGGGCAGCCCCAGCATTTT; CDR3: CASRTEVGQPQHF
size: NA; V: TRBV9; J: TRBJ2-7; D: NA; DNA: TGTGCCAGCAGCCCCTCGACAGGGCGGGGGAACTACGAGCAGTACTTC; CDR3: CASSPSTGRGNYEQYF
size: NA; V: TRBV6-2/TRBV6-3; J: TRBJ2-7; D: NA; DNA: TGTGCCAGCAGTTACTCGGCCCCGGACTACGAGCAGTACTTC; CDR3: CASSYSAPDYEQYF
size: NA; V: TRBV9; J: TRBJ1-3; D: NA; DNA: TGTGCCAGCAGCGTAGCTGCAGCTAGCTCTGGAAACACCATATATTTT; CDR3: CASSVAAASSGNTIYF
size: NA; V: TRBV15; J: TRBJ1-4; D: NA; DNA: TGTGCCACCAGCAGACAGGGAATTGCAACTAATGAAAAACTGTTTTTT; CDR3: CATSRQGIATNEKLFF
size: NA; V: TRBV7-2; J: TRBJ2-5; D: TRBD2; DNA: TGTGCCAGCAGCCTAGCAGCGGGGGGTGGAGAGACCCAGTACTTC; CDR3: CASSLAAGGGETQYF
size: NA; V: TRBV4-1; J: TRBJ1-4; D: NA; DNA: TGCGCCAGCAGCACGGGGCCGGTAGTCGGGGAAAAACTGTTTTTT; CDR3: CASSTGPVVGEKLFF